Below are 27 T cell receptor beta chains sequenced from a single sample in a study of cytomegalovirus exposure and HLA in healthy donors. With 60 Vbeta and 13 Jbeta primers, the PCR was carried out. Clones were sequenced by immunoSEQ multiplex PCR, and TCRdb holds only the in-frame ones, with some missing. Among more than 95,000 clones listed, around 76% were seen once. Sequencing used PBMCs. The receptors shown here come from a man between 50 and 59 years old in good health and CMV-seropositive.

The genes are TRBV5-6 and TRBJ2-7; 11 nucleotides match TRBD1. Trimming took 4 bases from V and 4 from J; bases not matched to a gene: 7. The CDR3 is 15 amino acids. CDR1 and CDR2 (germline): SGHDT, YYEEEE. The CDR3: CASSQAGTGGYEQYF. The CDR3 nucleotides read TGTGCCAGCAGCCAAGCCGGGACAGGGGGTTACGAGCAGTACTTC.

The chain combines TRBV29-1 with TRBJ1-5; perhaps TRBD1 as D (6 bases). The germline V gene has CDR1 SQVTM and CDR2 ANQGSEA. Trimming cost V 7 bases and J 6 bases, with 16 bases left between them. This CDR3 spans 13 amino acids. For the CDR3, the DNA is TGCAGCGCCCCCTACAGGGTTAGTCAGCCCCAGCATTTT. Protein sequence: CSAPYRVSQPQHF.

The chain joins TRBV6-4 to TRBJ2-3; 8 bases are shared with TRBD2. CDR1 is MRHNA and CDR2 is SNTAGT in the germline V gene. The trim removed 2 bases at V and 8 bases at J, leaving 6 bases unmatched. The CDR3 totals 14 residues. For the CDR3, the DNA is TGTGCCAGCAGTGACCCGACGGGAGGGCTTACGCAGTATTTT. It codes for CASSDPTGGLTQYF.

The count of this clone is one. The chain uses TRBV27 and TRBJ1-2; 9 bases match TRBD1. V was pared by 6 bases and J by 5 bases, with 10 bases of the junction left unmatched. Germline CDR1 MNHEY, CDR2 SMNVEV (reference sequence). The CDR3 consists of 15 residues. The CDR3 DNA follows: TGTGCCAGCAGGCCGGGACAGGGAAATAAGTATGGCTACACCTTC. This codes for CASRPGQGNKYGYTF.

A single count supports this clone. The chain employs TRBV4-2 and TRBJ2-5, with TRBD1 matching 11 bases. The DNA matches TRBJ2-7 better at its end, which makes the J call doubtful. Germline V gene lookup returns CDR1 LGHNA and CDR2 YNFKEQ. This CDR3 is 15 amino acids long. The CDR3 region has the DNA TGTGCCAGCAGCCTGGGGACAGGGGGGTCCTACGAGCAGTACTTC. Translation: CASSLGTGGSYEQYF.

The V and J genes are TRBV4-2 and TRBJ2-7, with D possibly being TRBD1 (6 bases). This CDR3 region has 15 residues. Between the trimmed V and J ends, which lost 0 bases and 4 bases, there was a span of 13 bases. In germline, CDR1 is LGHNA, CDR2 YNFKEQ. This CDR3 is CASSQDPGAFYEQYF. The CDR3 DNA is TGTGCCAGCAGCCAAGACCCAGGGGCTTTTTACGAGCAGTACTTC.

The CDR3 region is CASSLGTGINEQFF. CDR3 nucleotides: TGTGCCAGCAGCTTGGGCACAGGAATCAATGAGCAGTTCTTC. The chain carries TRBV5-6 and TRBJ2-1, with a possible D match to TRBD1 (5 bases). Trimming removed 0 bases at V and 6 bases at J, with 10 bases between. CDR1 and CDR2 (germline): SGHDT, YYEEEE. This CDR3 spans 14 amino acids.

This clone was counted a single time. V and J are TRBV13 and TRBJ2-2; 7 bases line up with TRBD1. Germline V gene data show CDR1 as PRHDT and CDR2 as FYEKMQ (reference sequence). V lost 4 bases, J lost 6 bases, and 8 bases stayed unmatched. This CDR3 contains 15 residues. The chain's CDR3 is CASSSSDRAAGELFF. The DNA of the CDR3 is TGTGCCAGCAGCTCGAGTGACAGGGCTGCCGGGGAGCTGTTTTTT.

The V and J genes are TRBV10-3 and TRBJ1-1; 7 positions match TRBD1. Per germline, CDR1 ENHRY and CDR2 SYGVKD. The CDR3 length is 15 residues. V lost 1 base to trimming and J lost 2 bases; unmatched junction nucleotides: 4. The CDR3 coding sequence is TGTGCCATCAGTGAGTTAGGACAGGAAAACACTGAAGCTTTCTTT. Amino acids: CAISELGQENTEAFF.

This rearrangement joins TRBV28 to TRBJ2-7, with D maybe TRBD1 (6 bases). The CDR3 has 14 amino acids. The V gene's germline CDR1 is MDHEN and CDR2 SYDVKM. The V gene lost 6 bases and the J gene lost 3 bases, with 15 bases spanning the gap. Here the CDR3 reads CASSAPGTFYEQYF. CDR3 nucleotide sequence: TGTGCCAGCAGCGCCCCCGGGACATTCTACGAGCAGTACTTC.

The rearrangement links TRBV7-2 to TRBJ1-3; D gene ambiguous. Trimming removed 8 bases from V and 0 bases from J, with 11 bases in between. The CDR3 is 14 amino acids. Germline V gene sequence: CDR1 SGHTA, CDR2 FQGNSA. The DNA of the CDR3 is TGTGCCAGCGGGAGGGATTTCTCTGGAAACACCATATATTTT. Amino acids: CASGRDFSGNTIYF.

The rearrangement links TRBV5-1 to TRBJ2-7; 7 bases line up with TRBD2. The V gene's germline CDR1 is SGHRS and CDR2 YFSETQ. With 0 bases clipped from V and 5 bases from J, the junction kept 5 bases outside the gene matches. The CDR3 has 14 amino acids. The CDR3 bases are TGCGCCAGCAGCTTGGCTAGTGCGGGGGACGAGCAGTACTTC. Translation gives CASSLASAGDEQYF.

This clone appeared a single time. This rearrangement joins TRBV15 to TRBJ2-3; D might be TRBD2 (5 bases). The CDR3 is 15 residues long. Germline lookup yields CDR1 LNHNV and CDR2 YYDKDF (reference sequence). The V and J ends lost 3 bases and 1 base respectively, with 11 bases between them. CDR3 sequence: CATSSWETGTDTQYF. In nucleotides, the CDR3 is TGTGCCACCAGCAGCTGGGAGACCGGCACAGATACGCAGTATTTT.

The chain couples TRBV5-8 to TRBJ2-2; 10 nucleotides align to TRBD2. V was pared by 1 base and J by 0 bases, with 9 bases of the junction left unmatched. The CDR3 has 19 residues. Germline V gene data show CDR1 as SGHTS and CDR2 as YDEGEE. CDR3 DNA sequence: TGTGCCAGCAGCTTGCCCTGGGTAGCGGGGGGCGCGAACACCGGGGAGCTGTTTTTT. Amino acid sequence: CASSLPWVAGGANTGELFF.

This clone was detected only a few times. This chain links TRBV7-2 with TRBJ1-1; D may be TRBD1 (6 bases). Per germline, CDR1 SGHTA and CDR2 FQGNSA. V was shortened by 6 bases and J by 4 bases, with 12 bases between the two germline ends. CDR3 length equals 13 residues. This chain's CDR3 is CASRSTGPTEAFF. For the CDR3, the DNA is TGTGCCAGCAGATCCACAGGGCCCACTGAAGCTTTCTTT.

The rearrangement links TRBV5-4 to TRBJ2-1, with TRBD2 identical over 8 bases. Germline trimming cut 5 bases from V and 9 bases from J; bases unmatched to any gene: 10. The CDR3 length is 14 residues. Germline CDR1 is SGHNT and CDR2 is YYREEE (reference sequence). The CDR3 sequence is CASSSSGRAVEQFF. Written as DNA, the CDR3 is TGTGCCAGCAGTTCTTCCGGGAGGGCCGTTGAGCAGTTCTTC.

J is TRBJ1-5 and V is TRBV6-5; D is undetermined. The germline V gene encodes CDR1 MNHEY and CDR2 SVGAGI. This CDR3 contains 13 residues. V gave up 0 bases and J gave up 6 bases, with 6 bases separating them. CDR3: CASSYSEGQPQHF. CDR3 in DNA: TGTGCCAGCAGTTACTCGGAGGGTCAGCCCCAGCATTTT.

The chain recombines TRBV27 with TRBJ2-1; 8 bases line up with TRBD1. CDR1 and CDR2 from the germline V gene are MNHEY and SMNVEV (reference sequence). With 0 bases clipped from V and 10 bases from J, the junction kept 5 bases outside the gene matches. This CDR3 is 14 amino acids long. The CDR3 DNA sequence: TGTGCCAGCAGTTTATCACAGGGGGGAGGAGAGCAGTTCTTC. Residues: CASSLSQGGGEQFF.

The J gene is TRBJ2-7, the V gene TRBV4-2; 9 nucleotides align to TRBD2. Germline CDR1 and CDR2: LGHNA and YNFKEQ. This CDR3 has 15 amino acids. V lost 0 bases, J lost 3 bases, and 3 bases stayed unmatched. CDR3 DNA sequence: TGTGCCAGCAGCCAAGATCAAGCGGGAGGCTACGAGCAGTACTTC. Translation gives CASSQDQAGGYEQYF.

This sequence joins TRBV11-2 and TRBJ2-3, with 11 bases identical to TRBD2. Germline V gene data show CDR1 as SGHAT and CDR2 as FQNNGV. CDR3 length: 19 amino acids. V was pared by 3 bases and J by 0 bases, with 11 bases of the junction left unmatched. The CDR3 bases are TGTGCCAGCAGCTTGCTAACTAGCGGGAGTCGCAAAAGCACAGATACGCAGTATTTT. This sequence encodes CASSLLTSGSRKSTDTQYF.

J is TRBJ2-5 and V is TRBV5-1; 11 bases are shared with TRBD2. CDR3 length: 16 amino acids. V lost 0 bases, J lost 2 bases, and 3 bases stayed unmatched. Germline V gene data show CDR1 as SGHRS and CDR2 as YFSETQ. This CDR3 is CASSLEASGGQETQYF. In nucleotides, the CDR3 is TGCGCCAGCAGCTTGGAGGCTAGCGGGGGGCAAGAGACCCAGTACTTC.

This rearrangement joins TRBV5-1 to TRBJ1-5, with D perhaps TRBD1 (5 bases). CDR3 length equals 13 residues. With 0 bases removed from V and 7 bases from J, the gap between germline ends came to 8 bases. Germline CDR1 SGHRS, CDR2 YFSETQ. CDR3 sequence: CASSLAGGQPQHF. CDR3 coding DNA: TGCGCCAGCAGCTTGGCGGGGGGGCAGCCCCAGCATTTT.

V and J are TRBV28 and TRBJ1-2, with D hard to call. The CDR3 contains 10 residues. Trimming pared 7 bases from V and 4 bases from J, leaving 4 bases between. The V gene's germline CDR1 is MDHEN and CDR2 SYDVKM. CDR3 protein: CASTSYGYTF. Here the CDR3 DNA reads TGTGCCAGCACCTCCTATGGCTACACCTTC.

The chain couples TRBV28 to TRBJ2-5; TRBD2 might be the D (5 bases). The J call may be incorrect, as the DNA end agrees better with TRBJ2-7. CDR1 and CDR2 from the germline V gene are MDHEN and SYDVKM. The CDR3 extends over 14 amino acids. In DNA form, the CDR3 reads TGTGCCAGCAGTCCCCGGCGGGCACTCTACGAGCAGTACTTC. Its translation: CASSPRRALYEQYF.

The rearrangement joins TRBV7-9 to TRBJ1-2; 11 bases align to TRBD1. J gave up 3 bases and V 6 bases, and 6 bases lay outside the gene matches. CDR1 is SEHNR and CDR2 is FQNEAQ in the germline V gene (reference sequence). The CDR3 totals 15 residues. CDR3 nucleotides: TGTGCCAGCAGACAAGGGACAGGGGGGGACTATGGCTACACCTTC. It specifies CASRQGTGGDYGYTF.

This chain links TRBV4-1 with TRBJ2-1, with D perhaps TRBD2 (5 bases). Looked up from germline, CDR1 is MGHRA and CDR2 is YSYEKL. V lost 2 bases and J 6 bases, leaving 8 bases between the germline ends. The CDR3 loop spans 13 amino acids. The CDR3 DNA sequence: TGCGCCAGCAGCCAATATCGGGGCAATGAGCAGTTCTTC. Amino acids: CASSQYRGNEQFF.

The table lists this clone with a few counts. In nucleotides, the CDR3 is TGTGCCACTGGTCGGGGTGGAGATACGCAGTATTTT. Translating gives CATGRGGDTQYF. The chain has TRBV18 and TRBJ2-3; possibly TRBD2 for D (5 bases). Germline V CDR1 and CDR2: KGHSH, LQKENI. CDR3 length equals 12 residues. V was cut by 10 bases and J by 5 bases, with 13 bases left in between.